A selection of T cell receptor beta chains follows, all from one sample in a study of Ad26.COV2.S vaccination and SARS-CoV-2 variants. The method was immunoSEQ multiplex PCR; TCRdb's version includes in-frame clones alone and lacks a portion of them. There are approximately 360,000 clones in the sample; about 83% occur only once, and approximately 7% lies in the top ten. The sample here was peripheral blood, taken in a trial of Ad26.COV2.S vaccine versus placebo. Receptors originate from a person aged 18-65 years who received the Ad26.COV2.S COVID-19 vaccine or a placebo. CDR3s include the opening cysteine and the closing phenylalanine or tryptophan. A D gene is named only where the DNA matches it firmly. Clone size is stated in some rows and not others, as once, few, many or a class when expanded.

j_call | clone_size | d_call | v_call | cdr3_nt | cdr3_aa
TRBJ1-2 | . | . | TRBV3-1/TRBV3-2 | TGTGCCAGCAGCCAAAAAGGGATGACCAGGGATCATGGCTACACCTTC | CASSQKGMTRDHGYTF
TRBJ2-7 | . | . | TRBV27 | TGTGCCAGCAGTTTATCAAATAGCGGCCACCACGAGCAGTACTTC | CASSLSNSGHHEQYF
TRBJ2-7 | . | . | TRBV6-5 | TGTGCCATCAGACCCGGTCTAAGCTCCTACGAGCAGTACTTC | CAIRPGLSSYEQYF
TRBJ1-2 | . | TRBD1 | TRBV7-2 | TGTGCCAGCAGCTTAGCGCATAGAGGGGGCGCGTCTGGCTACACCTTC | CASSLAHRGGASGYTF
TRBJ2-1 | . | . | TRBV5-4 | TGTGCCACTAAACAACGGAGACGGGGCACGGGCGATGAGCAGTTCTTC | CATKQRRRGTGDEQFF
TRBJ2-7 | . | . | TRBV7-6 | TGTGCCAGCAGCCCAGACCTATTCTACGAGCAGTACTTC | CASSPDLFYEQYF
TRBJ2-5 | . | TRBD2 | TRBV4-1 | TGCGCCAGCAGCCACCTAGCGGGGGGGGTAGAGACCCAGTACTTC | CASSHLAGGVETQYF
TRBJ2-5 | . | . | TRBV3-1/TRBV3-2 | TGTGCCAGCAGCCAAGATCTTCCAGAAGAGACCCAGTACTTC | CASSQDLPEETQYF
TRBJ1-1 | . | . | TRBV7-9 | TGTGCCAGCAGCTTAGCAAGGGTGACTGAAGCTTTCTTT | CASSLARVTEAFF
TRBJ1-1 | . | . | TRBV21-1 | TGTGCCAGCAGTAAAGGGTTCGATAAGAGGGTCTCTGAAGCTTTCTTT | CASSKGFDKRVSEAFF
TRBJ2-1 | . | . | TRBV12-3/TRBV12-4 | TGTGCCAGCAGTCTTTATGGACCGACCGGGGCGTTCTTC | CASSLYGPTGAFF
TRBJ1-5 | . | TRBD1 | TRBV18 | TGTGCCAGCTCCCCGGGACAGGGAGCTCTTCAGCCCCAGCATTTT | CASSPGQGALQPQHF
TRBJ1-1 | . | TRBD1 | TRBV6-5 | TGTGCCAGCAGTTACTTTGGGACAGGGTTTAACACTGAAGCTTTCTTT | CASSYFGTGFNTEAFF
TRBJ1-2 | . | . | TRBV7-6 | TGTGCCAGCAGCTTAGAGGGGGATGGCTACACCTTC | CASSLEGDGYTF
TRBJ2-3 | . | . | TRBV3-1/TRBV3-2 | TGTGCCAGCAGCCCAGGACTTACGCAGTATTTT | CASSPGLTQYF
TRBJ1-1 | few | TRBD1 | TRBV19 | TGTGCCAGTAGTATAAGGGGACAGGGGACTGAAGCTTTCTTT | CASSIRGQGTEAFF
TRBJ2-7 | . | . | TRBV4-1 | TGCGCCAGCAGCCAAGGAGTGGGGGGCTACGAGCAGTACTTC | CASSQGVGGYEQYF
TRBJ2-2 | . | . | TRBV12-5 | TGTGCTAGTGGTTTGAGGGTAACAGTTGTGACCGGGGAGCTGTTTTTT | CASGLRVTVVTGELFF